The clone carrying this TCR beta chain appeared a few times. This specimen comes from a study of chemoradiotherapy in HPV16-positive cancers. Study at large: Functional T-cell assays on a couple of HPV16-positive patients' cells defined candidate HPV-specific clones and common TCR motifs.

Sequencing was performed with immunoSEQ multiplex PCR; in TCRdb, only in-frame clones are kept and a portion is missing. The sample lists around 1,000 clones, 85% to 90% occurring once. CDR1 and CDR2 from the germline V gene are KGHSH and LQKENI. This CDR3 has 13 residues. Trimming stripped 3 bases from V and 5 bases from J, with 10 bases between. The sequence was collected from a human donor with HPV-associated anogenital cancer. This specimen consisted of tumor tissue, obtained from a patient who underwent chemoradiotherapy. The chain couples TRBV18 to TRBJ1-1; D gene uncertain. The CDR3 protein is CASSPEVRTEAFF. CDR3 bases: TGTGCCAGCTCACCCGAGGTAAGAACTGAAGCTTTCTTT.